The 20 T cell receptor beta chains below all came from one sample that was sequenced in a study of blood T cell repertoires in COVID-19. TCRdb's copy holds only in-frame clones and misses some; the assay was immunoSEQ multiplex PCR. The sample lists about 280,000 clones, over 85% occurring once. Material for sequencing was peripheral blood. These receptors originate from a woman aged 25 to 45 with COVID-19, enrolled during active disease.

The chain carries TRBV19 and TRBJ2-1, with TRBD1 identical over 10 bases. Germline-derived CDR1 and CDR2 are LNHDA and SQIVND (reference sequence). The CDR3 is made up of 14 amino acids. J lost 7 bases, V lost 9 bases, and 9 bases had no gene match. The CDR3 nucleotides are TGTGCCAGCCTTAGACAGGGGGCCGGGAATGAGCAGTTCTTC. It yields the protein CASLRQGAGNEQFF.

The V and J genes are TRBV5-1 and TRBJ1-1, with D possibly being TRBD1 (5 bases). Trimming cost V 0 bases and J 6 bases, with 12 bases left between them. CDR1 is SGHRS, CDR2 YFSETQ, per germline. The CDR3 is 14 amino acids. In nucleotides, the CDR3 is TGCGCCAGCAGCTTGGCCGGCAGGGCCCCTGAAGCTTTCTTT. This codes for CASSLAGRAPEAFF.

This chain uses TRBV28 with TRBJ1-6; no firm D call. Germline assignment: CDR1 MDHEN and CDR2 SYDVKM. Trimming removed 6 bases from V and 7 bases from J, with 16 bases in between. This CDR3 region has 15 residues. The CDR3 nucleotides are TGTGCCAGCAGCCGGAGGACCCTAGTAAATTCACCCCTCCACTTT. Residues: CASSRRTLVNSPLHF.

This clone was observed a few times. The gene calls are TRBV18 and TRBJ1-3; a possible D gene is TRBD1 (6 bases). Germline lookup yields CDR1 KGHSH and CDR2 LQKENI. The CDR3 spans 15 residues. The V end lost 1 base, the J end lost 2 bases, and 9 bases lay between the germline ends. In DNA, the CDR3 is TGTGCCAGCTCACCACAGGGGGTGACTGGAAACACCATATATTTT. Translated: CASSPQGVTGNTIYF.

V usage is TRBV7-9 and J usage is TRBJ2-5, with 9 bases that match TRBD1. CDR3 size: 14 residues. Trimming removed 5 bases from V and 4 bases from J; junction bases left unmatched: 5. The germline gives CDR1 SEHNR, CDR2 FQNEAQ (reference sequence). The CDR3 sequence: CASSPGQGIETQYF. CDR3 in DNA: TGTGCCAGCAGCCCCGGACAGGGGATAGAGACCCAGTACTTC.

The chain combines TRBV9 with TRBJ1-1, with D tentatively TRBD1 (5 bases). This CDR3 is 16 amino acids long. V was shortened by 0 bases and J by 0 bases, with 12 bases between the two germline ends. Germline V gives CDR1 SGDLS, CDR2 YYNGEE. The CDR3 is CASSVEPGFMNTEAFF. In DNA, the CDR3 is TGTGCCAGCAGCGTAGAGCCAGGGTTCATGAACACTGAAGCTTTCTTT.

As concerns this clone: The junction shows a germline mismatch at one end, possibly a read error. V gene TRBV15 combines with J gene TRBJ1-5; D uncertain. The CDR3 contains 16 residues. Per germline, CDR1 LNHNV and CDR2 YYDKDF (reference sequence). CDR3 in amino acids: CATSRDLGNGNQSQHF. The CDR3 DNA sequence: TGTGCCACCAGCAGAGATCTCGGGAATGGCAATCAGTCCCAGCATTTT.

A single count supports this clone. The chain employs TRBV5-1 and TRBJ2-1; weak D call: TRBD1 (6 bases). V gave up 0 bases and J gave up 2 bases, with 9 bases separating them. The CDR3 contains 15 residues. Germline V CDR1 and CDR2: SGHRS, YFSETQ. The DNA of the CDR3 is TGCGCCAGCAGCTTGGGTGGGGGCGCCTACAATGAGCAGTTCTTC. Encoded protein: CASSLGGGAYNEQFF.

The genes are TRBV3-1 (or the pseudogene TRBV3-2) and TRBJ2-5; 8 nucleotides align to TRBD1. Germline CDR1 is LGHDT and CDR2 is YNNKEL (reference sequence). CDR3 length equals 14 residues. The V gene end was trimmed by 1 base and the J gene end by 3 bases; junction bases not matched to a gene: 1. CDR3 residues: CASSQAGGEETQYF. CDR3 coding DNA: TGTGCCAGCAGCCAAGCAGGGGGCGAAGAGACCCAGTACTTC.

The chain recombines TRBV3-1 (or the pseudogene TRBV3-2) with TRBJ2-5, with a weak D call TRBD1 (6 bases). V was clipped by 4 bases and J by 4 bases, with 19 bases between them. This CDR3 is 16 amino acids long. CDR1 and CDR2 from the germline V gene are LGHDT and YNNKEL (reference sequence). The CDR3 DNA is TGTGCCAGCAGCCGGGCCGGGACAAAAAGGAGAGAGACCCAGTACTTC. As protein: CASSRAGTKRRETQYF.

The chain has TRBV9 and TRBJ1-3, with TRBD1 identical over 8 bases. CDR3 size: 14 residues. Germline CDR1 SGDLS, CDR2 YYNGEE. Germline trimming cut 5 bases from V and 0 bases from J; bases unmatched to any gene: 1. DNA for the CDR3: TGTGCCAGCAGAGGGACAGGCTCTGGAAACACCATATATTTT. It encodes CASRGTGSGNTIYF.

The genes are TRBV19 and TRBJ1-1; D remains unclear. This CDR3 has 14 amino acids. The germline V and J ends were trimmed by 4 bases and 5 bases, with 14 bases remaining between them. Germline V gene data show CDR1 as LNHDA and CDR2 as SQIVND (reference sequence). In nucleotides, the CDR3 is TGTGCCAGTAGTACGGCAGGTGGAGGAACTGAAGCTTTCTTT. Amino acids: CASSTAGGGTEAFF.

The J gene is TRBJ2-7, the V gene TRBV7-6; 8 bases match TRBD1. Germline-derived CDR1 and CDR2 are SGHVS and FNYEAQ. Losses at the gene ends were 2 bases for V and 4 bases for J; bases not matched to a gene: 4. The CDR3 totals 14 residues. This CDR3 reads CASSLTGGSYEQYF. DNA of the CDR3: TGTGCCAGCAGCTTAACAGGGGGTAGTTACGAGCAGTACTTC.

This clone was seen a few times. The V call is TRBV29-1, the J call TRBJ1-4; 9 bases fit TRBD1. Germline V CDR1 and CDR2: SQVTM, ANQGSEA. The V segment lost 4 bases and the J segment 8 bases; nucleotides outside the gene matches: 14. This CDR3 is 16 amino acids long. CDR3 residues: CSVGLDRGSVSEKLFF. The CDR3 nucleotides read TGCAGCGTTGGGCTGGACAGGGGTTCGGTTTCCGAAAAACTGTTTTTT.

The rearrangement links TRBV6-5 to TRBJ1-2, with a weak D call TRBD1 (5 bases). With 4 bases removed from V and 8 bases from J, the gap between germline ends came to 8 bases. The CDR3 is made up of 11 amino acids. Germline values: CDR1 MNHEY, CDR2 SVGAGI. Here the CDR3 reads CASSWGDGYTF. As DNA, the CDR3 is TGTGCCAGCAGTTGGGGGGACGGCTACACCTTC.

CDR3: CASSLSQRGGLTGELFF. The DNA for the CDR3 is TGTGCCAGCAGCCTCTCCCAGCGGGGGGGCCTCACCGGGGAGCTGTTTTTT. V gene TRBV5-5 combines with J gene TRBJ2-2; 10 bases align to TRBD2. The V and J ends lost 4 bases and 4 bases, in that order; junction bases with no gene match: 10. CDR1 is SGHKS, CDR2 YYEKEE, per germline (reference sequence). The CDR3 covers 17 residues.

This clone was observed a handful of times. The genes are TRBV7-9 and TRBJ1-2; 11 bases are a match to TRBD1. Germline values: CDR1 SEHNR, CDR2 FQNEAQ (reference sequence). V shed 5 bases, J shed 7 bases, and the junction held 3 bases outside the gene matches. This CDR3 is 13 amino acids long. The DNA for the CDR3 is TGTGCCAGCAGCCAAGGGACAGGGGGTGGCTACACCTTC. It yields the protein CASSQGTGGGYTF.

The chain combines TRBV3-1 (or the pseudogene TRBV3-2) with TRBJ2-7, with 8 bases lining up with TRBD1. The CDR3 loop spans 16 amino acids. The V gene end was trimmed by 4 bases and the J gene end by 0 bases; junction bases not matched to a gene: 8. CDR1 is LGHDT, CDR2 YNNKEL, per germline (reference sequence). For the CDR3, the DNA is TGTGCCAGCAGCCTGGGGACAGGAGGAGCCTCCTACGAGCAGTACTTC. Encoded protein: CASSLGTGGASYEQYF.

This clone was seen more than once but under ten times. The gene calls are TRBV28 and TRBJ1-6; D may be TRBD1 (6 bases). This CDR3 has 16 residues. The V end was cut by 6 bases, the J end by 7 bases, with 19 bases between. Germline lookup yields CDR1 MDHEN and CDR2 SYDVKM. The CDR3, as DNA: TGTGCCAGCAGCTCGCCCCGCGGGGGGCGCAATTCACCCCTCCACTTT. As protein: CASSSPRGGRNSPLHF.

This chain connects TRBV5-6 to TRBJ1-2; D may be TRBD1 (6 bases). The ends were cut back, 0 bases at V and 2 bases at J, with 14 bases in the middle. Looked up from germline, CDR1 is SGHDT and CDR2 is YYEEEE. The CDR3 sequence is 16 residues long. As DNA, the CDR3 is TGTGCCAGCAGCTTGGCTTTTAGGACAGACAACTATGGCTACACCTTC. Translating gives CASSLAFRTDNYGYTF.